This T cell receptor beta chain came from a study of tumor-infiltrating lymphocytes in localized non-small cell lung cancer. Sequencing used immunoSEQ multiplex PCR; TCRdb keeps in-frame clones, though not all of them. Of 10,000 to 13,000 clones listed, 86% were seen once; the top ten hold over 7.5%. The V and J ends lost 4 bases and 6 bases, in that order; junction bases with no gene match: 8. The CDR3 is made up of 16 amino acids. CDR1 is MNHEY, CDR2 SVGAGI, per germline. Sequenced input: uninvolved lung tissue not adjacent to the tumor. This receptor was identified in a human donor with non-small cell lung cancer. The chain joins TRBV6-5 to TRBJ2-1; the match to TRBD2 covers 11 bases. CDR3 residues: CASSSPGTSGTNEQFF. DNA of the CDR3: TGTGCCAGCAGTTCCCCCGGGACTAGCGGTACCAATGAGCAGTTCTTC.